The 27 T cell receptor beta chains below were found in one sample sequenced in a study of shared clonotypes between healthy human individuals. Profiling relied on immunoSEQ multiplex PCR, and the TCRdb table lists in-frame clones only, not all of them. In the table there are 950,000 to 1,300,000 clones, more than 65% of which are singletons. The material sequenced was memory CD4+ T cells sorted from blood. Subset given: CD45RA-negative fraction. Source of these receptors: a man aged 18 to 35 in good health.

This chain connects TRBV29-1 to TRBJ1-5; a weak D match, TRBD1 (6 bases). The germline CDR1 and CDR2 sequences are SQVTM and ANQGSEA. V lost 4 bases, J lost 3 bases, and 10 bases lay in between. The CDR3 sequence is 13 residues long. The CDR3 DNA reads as TGCAGCGTTGTGGGGGGGCCCAATCAGCCCCAGCATTTT. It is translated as CSVVGGPNQPQHF.

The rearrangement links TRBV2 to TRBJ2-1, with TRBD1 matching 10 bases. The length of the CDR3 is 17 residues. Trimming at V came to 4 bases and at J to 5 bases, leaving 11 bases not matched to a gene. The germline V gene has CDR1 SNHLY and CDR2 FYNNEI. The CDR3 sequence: CASSGNPDRGTHNEQFF. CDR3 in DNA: TGTGCCAGCAGTGGAAACCCGGACAGGGGGACCCACAATGAGCAGTTCTTC.

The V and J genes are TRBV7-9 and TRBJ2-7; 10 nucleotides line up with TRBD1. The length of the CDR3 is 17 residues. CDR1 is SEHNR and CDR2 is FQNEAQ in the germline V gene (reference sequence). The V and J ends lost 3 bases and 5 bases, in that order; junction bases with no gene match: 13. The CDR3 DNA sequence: TGTGCCAGCAGCTTTTCGGGAGACAGGGGGCTTTTCCACGAGCAGTACTTC. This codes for CASSFSGDRGLFHEQYF.

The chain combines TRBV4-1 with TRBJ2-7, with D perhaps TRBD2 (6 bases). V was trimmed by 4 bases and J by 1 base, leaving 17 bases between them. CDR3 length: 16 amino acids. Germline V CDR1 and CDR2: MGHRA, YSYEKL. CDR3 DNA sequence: TGCGCCAGCAGCCCCCCCGGACTAACCGAGTCCTACGAGCAGTACTTC. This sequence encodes CASSPPGLTESYEQYF.

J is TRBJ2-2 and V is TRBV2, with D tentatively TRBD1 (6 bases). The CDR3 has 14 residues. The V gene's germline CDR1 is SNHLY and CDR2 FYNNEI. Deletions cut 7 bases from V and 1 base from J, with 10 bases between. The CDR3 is CASTTGRNTGELFF. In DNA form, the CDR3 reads TGTGCCAGCACTACAGGGAGGAACACCGGGGAGCTGTTTTTT.

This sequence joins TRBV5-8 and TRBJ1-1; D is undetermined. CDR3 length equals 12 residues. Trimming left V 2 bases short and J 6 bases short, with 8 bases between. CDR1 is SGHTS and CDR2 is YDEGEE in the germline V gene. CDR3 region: CASSFYTAEAFF. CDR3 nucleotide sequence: TGTGCCAGCAGCTTTTATACCGCTGAAGCTTTCTTT.

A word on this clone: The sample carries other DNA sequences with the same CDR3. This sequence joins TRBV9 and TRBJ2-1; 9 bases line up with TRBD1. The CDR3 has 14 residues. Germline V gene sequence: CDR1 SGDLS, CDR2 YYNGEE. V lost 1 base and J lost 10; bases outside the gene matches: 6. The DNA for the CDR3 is TGTGCCAGCAGCGTACGGACAGGGGTGGGGGAGCAGTTCTTC. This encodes CASSVRTGVGEQFF.

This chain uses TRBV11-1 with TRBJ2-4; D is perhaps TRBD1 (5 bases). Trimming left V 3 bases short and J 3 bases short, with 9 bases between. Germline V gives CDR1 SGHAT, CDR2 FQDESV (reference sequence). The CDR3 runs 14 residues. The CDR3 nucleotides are TGTGCCAGCAGCTTTATCCAGGGCAAAAACATTCAGTACTTC. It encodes CASSFIQGKNIQYF.

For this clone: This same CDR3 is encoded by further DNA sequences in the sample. In DNA form, the CDR3 reads TGTGCCAGCAGTGTGCGGGATGAGCAGTTCTTC. It encodes CASSVRDEQFF. The genes are TRBV2 and TRBJ2-1; D perhaps matches TRBD2 (5 bases). Germline loops: CDR1 SNHLY, CDR2 FYNNEI. V was clipped by 4 bases and J by 8 bases, with 6 bases between them. The CDR3 is 11 residues long.

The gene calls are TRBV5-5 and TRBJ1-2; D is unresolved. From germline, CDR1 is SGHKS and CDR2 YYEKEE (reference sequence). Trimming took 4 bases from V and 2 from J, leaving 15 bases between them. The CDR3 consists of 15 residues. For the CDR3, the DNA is TGTGCCAGCAGCGAGGGCCATACGGGAAACTATGGCTACACCTTC. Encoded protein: CASSEGHTGNYGYTF.

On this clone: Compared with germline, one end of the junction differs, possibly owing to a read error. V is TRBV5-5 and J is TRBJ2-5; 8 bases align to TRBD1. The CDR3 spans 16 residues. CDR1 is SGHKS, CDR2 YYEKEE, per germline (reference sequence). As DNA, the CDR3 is TGTGCCAGCAGCAAAGAGGACAGGGTGTACCAAGGGACCCAGTACTTC. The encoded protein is CASSKEDRVYQGTQYF. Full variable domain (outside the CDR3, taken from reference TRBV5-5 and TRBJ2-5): DAGVTQSPTHLIKTRGQQVTLRCSPISGHKSVSWYQQVLGQGPQFIFQYYEKEERGRGNFPDRFSARQFPNYSSELNVNALLLGDSALYLCASSKEDRVYQGTQYFGPGTRLLVL.

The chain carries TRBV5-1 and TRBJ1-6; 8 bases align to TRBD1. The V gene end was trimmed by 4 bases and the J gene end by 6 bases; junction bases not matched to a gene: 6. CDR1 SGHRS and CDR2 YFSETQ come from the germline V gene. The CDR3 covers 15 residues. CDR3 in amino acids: CASSDAGGTNSPLHF. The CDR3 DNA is TGCGCCAGCAGCGATGCAGGGGGCACTAATTCACCCCTCCACTTT. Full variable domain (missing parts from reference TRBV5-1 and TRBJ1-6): KAGVTQTPRYLIKTRGQQVTLSCSPISGHRSVSWYQQTPGQGLQFLFEYFSETQRNKGNFPGRFSGRQFSNSRSEMNVSTLELGDSALYLCASSDAGGTNSPLHFGNGTRLTVT.

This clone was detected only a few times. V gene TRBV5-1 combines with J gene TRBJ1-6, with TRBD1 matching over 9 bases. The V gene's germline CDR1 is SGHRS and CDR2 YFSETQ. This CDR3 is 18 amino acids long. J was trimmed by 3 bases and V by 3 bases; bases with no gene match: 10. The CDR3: CASSYSPGQGGYNSPLHF. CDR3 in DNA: TGCGCCAGCAGCTATTCTCCGGGACAGGGAGGCTATAATTCACCCCTCCACTTT. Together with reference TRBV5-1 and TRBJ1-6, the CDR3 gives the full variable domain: KAGVTQTPRYLIKTRGQQVTLSCSPISGHRSVSWYQQTPGQGLQFLFEYFSETQRNKGNFPGRFSGRQFSNSRSEMNVSTLELGDSALYLCASSYSPGQGGYNSPLHFGNGTRLTVT.

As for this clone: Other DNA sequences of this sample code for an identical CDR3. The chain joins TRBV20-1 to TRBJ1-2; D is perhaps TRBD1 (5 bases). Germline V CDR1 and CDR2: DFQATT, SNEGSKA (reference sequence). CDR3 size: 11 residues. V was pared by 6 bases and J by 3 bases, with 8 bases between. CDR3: CSAGTDYGYTF. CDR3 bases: TGCAGTGCAGGGACCGACTATGGCTACACCTTC.

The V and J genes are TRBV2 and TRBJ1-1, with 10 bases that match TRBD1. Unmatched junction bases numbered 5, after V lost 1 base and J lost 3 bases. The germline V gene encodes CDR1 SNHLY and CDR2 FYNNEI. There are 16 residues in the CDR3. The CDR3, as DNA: TGTGCCAGCAGTGAAGAGGGACAGGGGAGGGACACTGAAGCTTTCTTT. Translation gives CASSEEGQGRDTEAFF.

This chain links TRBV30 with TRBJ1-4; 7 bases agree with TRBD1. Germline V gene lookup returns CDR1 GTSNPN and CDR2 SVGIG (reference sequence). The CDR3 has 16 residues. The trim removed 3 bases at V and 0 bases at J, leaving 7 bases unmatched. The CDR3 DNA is TGTGCCTGGAGCCGGACAGGAGGTGCAACTAATGAAAAACTGTTTTTT. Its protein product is CAWSRTGGATNEKLFF.

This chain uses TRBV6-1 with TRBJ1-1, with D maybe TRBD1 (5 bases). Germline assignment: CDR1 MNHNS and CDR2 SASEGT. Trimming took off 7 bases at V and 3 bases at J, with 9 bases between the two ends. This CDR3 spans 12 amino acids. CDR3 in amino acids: CASTGQYTEAFF. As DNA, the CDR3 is TGTGCCAGCACAGGGCAGTACACTGAAGCTTTCTTT.

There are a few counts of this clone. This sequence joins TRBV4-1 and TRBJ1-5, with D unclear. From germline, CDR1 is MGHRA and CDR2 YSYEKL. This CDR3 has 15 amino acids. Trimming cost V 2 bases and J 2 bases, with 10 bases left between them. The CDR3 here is CASSQPRLGNQPQHF. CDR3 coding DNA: TGCGCCAGCAGCCAACCACGGCTGGGCAATCAGCCCCAGCATTTT.

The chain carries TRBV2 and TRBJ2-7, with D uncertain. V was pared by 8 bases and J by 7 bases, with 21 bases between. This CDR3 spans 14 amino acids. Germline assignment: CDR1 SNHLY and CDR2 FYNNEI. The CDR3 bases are TGTGCCAGCGCCAACCCATTTCTTTTGGGGGAGCAGTACTTC. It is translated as CASANPFLLGEQYF. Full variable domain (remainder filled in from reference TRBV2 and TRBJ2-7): EPEVTQTPSHQVTQMGQEVILRCVPISNHLYFYWYRQILGQKVEFLVSFYNNEISEKSEIFDDQFSVERPDGSNFTLKIRSTKLEDSAMYFCASANPFLLGEQYFGPGTRLTVT.

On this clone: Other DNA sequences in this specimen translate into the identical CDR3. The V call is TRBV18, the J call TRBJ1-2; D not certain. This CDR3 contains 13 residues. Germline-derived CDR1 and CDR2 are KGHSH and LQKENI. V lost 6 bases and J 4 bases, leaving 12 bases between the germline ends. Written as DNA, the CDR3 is TGTGCCAGCTCCCCAGGACGAAGCTATGGCTACACCTTC. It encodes CASSPGRSYGYTF.

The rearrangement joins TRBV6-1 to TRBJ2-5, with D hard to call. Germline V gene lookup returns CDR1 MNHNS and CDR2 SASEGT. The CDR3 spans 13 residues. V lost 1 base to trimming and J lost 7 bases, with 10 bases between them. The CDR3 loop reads CASSEVRLGTQYF. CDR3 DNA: TGTGCCAGCAGTGAAGTTCGTTTAGGGACCCAGTACTTC.

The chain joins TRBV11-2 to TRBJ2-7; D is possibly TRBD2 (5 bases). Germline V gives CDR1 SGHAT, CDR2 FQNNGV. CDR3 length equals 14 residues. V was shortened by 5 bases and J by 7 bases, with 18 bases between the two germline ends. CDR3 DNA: TGTGCCAGCAGCCGAACGGGGTCCCCGGATGAGCAGTACTTC. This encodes CASSRTGSPDEQYF.

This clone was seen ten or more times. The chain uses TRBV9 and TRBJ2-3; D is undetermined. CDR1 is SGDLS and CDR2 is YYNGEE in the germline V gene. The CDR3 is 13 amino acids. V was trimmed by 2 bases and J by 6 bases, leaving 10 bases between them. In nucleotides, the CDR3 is TGTGCCAGCAGCGTTCTAGGATGGGATACGCAGTATTTT. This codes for CASSVLGWDTQYF.

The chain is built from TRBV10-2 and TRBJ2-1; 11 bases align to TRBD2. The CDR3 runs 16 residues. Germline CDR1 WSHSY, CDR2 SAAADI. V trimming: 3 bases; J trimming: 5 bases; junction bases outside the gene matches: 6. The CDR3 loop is CASSDPGTSGHNEQFF. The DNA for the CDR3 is TGCGCCAGCAGTGATCCCGGGACTAGCGGACACAATGAGCAGTTCTTC.

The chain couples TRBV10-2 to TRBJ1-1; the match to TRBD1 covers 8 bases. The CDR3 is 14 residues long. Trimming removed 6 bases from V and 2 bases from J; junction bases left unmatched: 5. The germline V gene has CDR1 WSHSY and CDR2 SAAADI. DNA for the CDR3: TGCGCCAGCAGGGGGGACAGGTTTAACACTGAAGCTTTCTTT. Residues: CASRGDRFNTEAFF.

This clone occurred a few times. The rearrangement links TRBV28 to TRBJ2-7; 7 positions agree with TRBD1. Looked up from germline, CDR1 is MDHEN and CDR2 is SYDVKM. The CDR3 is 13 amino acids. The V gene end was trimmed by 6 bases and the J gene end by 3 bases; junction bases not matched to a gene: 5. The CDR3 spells CASSRQGLYEQYF. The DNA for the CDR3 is TGTGCCAGCAGCCGACAGGGCCTCTACGAGCAGTACTTC.

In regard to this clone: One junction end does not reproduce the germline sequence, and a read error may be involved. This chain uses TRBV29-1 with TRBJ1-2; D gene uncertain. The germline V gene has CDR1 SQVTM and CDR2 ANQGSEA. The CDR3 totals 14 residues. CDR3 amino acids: CSARASPPKYGYTF. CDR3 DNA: TGCAGCGCCCGGGCTTCGCCCCCTAAGTATGGCTACACCTTC.